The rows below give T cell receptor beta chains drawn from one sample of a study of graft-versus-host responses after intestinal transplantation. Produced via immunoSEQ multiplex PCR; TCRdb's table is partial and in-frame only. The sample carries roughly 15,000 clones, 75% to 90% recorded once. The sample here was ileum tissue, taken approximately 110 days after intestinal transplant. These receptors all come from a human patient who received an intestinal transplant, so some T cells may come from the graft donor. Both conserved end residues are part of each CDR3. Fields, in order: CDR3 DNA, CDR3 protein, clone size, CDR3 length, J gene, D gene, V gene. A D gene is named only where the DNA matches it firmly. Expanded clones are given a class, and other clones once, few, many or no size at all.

CDR3nt: TGTGCCAGCAGTCCCGGGGCAGGGAATTCACCCCTCCACTTT
CDR3aa: CASSPGAGNSPLHF
abundance: .
len: 14
j_gene: TRBJ1-6
d_gene: .
v_gene: TRBV6-6

CDR3nt: TGTGCCAGCAGTTTATGCGGACACGGAGAATCACCCCTCCACTTT
CDR3aa: CASSLCGHGESPLHF
abundance: .
len: 15
j_gene: TRBJ1-6
d_gene: .
v_gene: TRBV28

CDR3nt: TGTGCCAGCAGTTCACTAGCGGGAGGGGGGGATACGCAGTATTTT
CDR3aa: CASSSLAGGGDTQYF
abundance: few
len: 15
j_gene: TRBJ2-3
d_gene: TRBD2
v_gene: TRBV27

CDR3nt: TGCGCCAGCAGTCAATTTCCCCGGGACAGGGGTTTAGATACGCAGTATTTT
CDR3aa: CASSQFPRDRGLDTQYF
abundance: .
len: 17
j_gene: TRBJ2-3
d_gene: TRBD1
v_gene: TRBV23-1

CDR3nt: TGTGCCAGCAGTTTAGGACTAGCGGAACAGTACTTC
CDR3aa: CASSLGLAEQYF
abundance: once
len: 12
j_gene: TRBJ2-7
d_gene: TRBD2
v_gene: TRBV6-6

CDR3nt: TGTGCCAGCAGTGAATCTAGCGGGAGCTCCTACGAGCAGTACTTC
CDR3aa: CASSESSGSSYEQYF
abundance: .
len: 15
j_gene: TRBJ2-7
d_gene: TRBD2
v_gene: TRBV6-4

CDR3nt: TGTGCCTGGGGACTTTCGTCCTACGAGCAGTACTTC
CDR3aa: CAWGLSSYEQYF
abundance: large
len: 12
j_gene: TRBJ2-7
d_gene: .
v_gene: TRBV2

CDR3nt: TGTGCCAGCAGCCCACCGAAGAGAGGCGAGCAGTACTTC
CDR3aa: CASSPPKRGEQYF
abundance: .
len: 13
j_gene: TRBJ2-7
d_gene: .
v_gene: TRBV21-1

CDR3nt: TGTGCCAGCAGCATTTCTCGAGTGCCACAAAGTCGGGCCAACGTCCTGACTTTC
CDR3aa: CASSISRVPQSRANVLTF
abundance: once
len: 18
j_gene: TRBJ2-6
d_gene: .
v_gene: TRBV7-7

CDR3nt: TGTGCCAGCAGCGTGGACAGGGGGGACGATCAGCCCCAGCATTTT
CDR3aa: CASSVDRGDDQPQHF
abundance: .
len: 15
j_gene: TRBJ1-5
d_gene: TRBD1
v_gene: TRBV5-8

CDR3nt: TGCGCCAGCAGCCACCGGCGGACCGCCACGTGGTATGAGCAGTTCTTC
CDR3aa: CASSHRRTATWYEQFF
abundance: .
len: 16
j_gene: TRBJ2-1
d_gene: .
v_gene: TRBV4-1

CDR3nt: TGTGCCAGCAGTGGGACTAGCACAGATACGCAGTATTTT
CDR3aa: CASSGTSTDTQYF
abundance: .
len: 13
j_gene: TRBJ2-3
d_gene: .
v_gene: TRBV2

CDR3nt: TGTGCCATCACCCGGGGCCCTCAGGATGAGCAGTTCTTC
CDR3aa: CAITRGPQDEQFF
abundance: few
len: 13
j_gene: TRBJ2-1
d_gene: .
v_gene: TRBV10-3

CDR3nt: TGTGCCAGCAGTAGGGAGGGGGCGCGCTCTGGGGCCAACGTCCTGACTTTC
CDR3aa: CASSREGARSGANVLTF
abundance: few
len: 17
j_gene: TRBJ2-6
d_gene: .
v_gene: TRBV7-3